Here is one TCR beta chain with its context. The antigen remains undetermined. Then a second PCR, running roughly 6 to 12 cycles, was carried out with a sample-barcoded 5' primer and a J-beta primer mix. TCRdb re-analysed the 5' RACE reads in MiXCR, keeping a single row per CDR3 protein. Among roughly 830,000 distinct CDR3 sequences, around 68% were seen once, and the ten largest hold around 30%. The CDR3 runs to 15 residues. CDR1 and CDR2 (germline): DFQATT, SNEGSKA (reference sequence). V gave up 1 base and J gave up 5 bases; unmatched junction bases: 9. This entry is derived from a study of blood T cells in healthy people across ages. Overall study results and limits: Calculation of diversity from one million T cells yielded estimates considered to be underestimates.

The draw of peripheral blood yielded ten milliliters from each donor. Every sample yielded at least 7 million isolated PBMCs. This chain connects TRBV20-1 to TRBJ2-5, with TRBD2 identical over 8 bases. Sequencing used blood. The source is a man under 40 in good health. The CDR3 spells CSARAGGTSRETQYF. In DNA, the CDR3 is TGCAGTGCTAGAGCCGGCGGGACTAGTCGGGAGACCCAGTACTTC.